The TCR beta chain under discussion was sequenced for a study of cytomegalovirus exposure and HLA in healthy donors. Study-wide findings and caveats: Indistinguishable V segments, including TRBV6-2 and TRBV6-3, were excluded.

Concerning this clone: Its antigen is not known.

V was pared by 5 bases and J by 0 bases, with 15 bases between. Per germline, CDR1 SGHVS and CDR2 FQNEAQ. The length of the CDR3 is 16 residues. PCR primers comprised 60 Vbeta and 13 Jbeta primers. Repertoires were generated with immunoSEQ multiplex PCR, while TCRdb's copy carries only in-frame clones and drops some. The data contain about 260,000 clones, around 66% of them seen just once; the ten biggest clones take up 2% to 2.5%. The chain carries TRBV7-8 and TRBJ2-3; D perhaps matches TRBD1 (6 bases). This clonotype was sampled from a female donor in good health and CMV-seronegative. The specimen was PBMCs. The CDR3 spells CASSPDRYGSTDTQYF. The CDR3 coding sequence is TGTGCCAGCAGCCCTGACAGGTACGGGAGCACAGATACGCAGTATTTT.